This T cell receptor (beta chain) was observed in a study of blood T cell repertoires in COVID-19. Whole-study context: Sites across the United States, Italy and Spain contributed samples from acute and convalescent COVID-19. T cells, B-cell-depleted T cells, or PBMCs provided the cDNA or gDNA that served as material.

Study processing details: How many nucleated cells were present was estimated from reference gene primer amplification. The data were produced by immunoSEQ multiplex PCR, yet TCRdb's version contains in-frame clones alone and is incomplete. The V and J calls and clone size come from that table; D and trimming were worked out from the DNA. The sample consists of about 250,000 clones, approximately 88% of them appearing once. Germline V gives CDR1 SGHAT, CDR2 FQNNGV. V was pared by 0 bases and J by 10 bases, with 10 bases between. CDR3 length: 13 residues. V and J are TRBV11-2 and TRBJ2-1; D ambiguous. The sequenced material came from peripheral blood. This receptor was obtained from a middle-aged man with acute or convalescent COVID-19. The CDR3 DNA sequence: TGTGCCAGCAGCTTAGATGCCCCCCGGGAGCAGTTCTTC. Amino acids: CASSLDAPREQFF.